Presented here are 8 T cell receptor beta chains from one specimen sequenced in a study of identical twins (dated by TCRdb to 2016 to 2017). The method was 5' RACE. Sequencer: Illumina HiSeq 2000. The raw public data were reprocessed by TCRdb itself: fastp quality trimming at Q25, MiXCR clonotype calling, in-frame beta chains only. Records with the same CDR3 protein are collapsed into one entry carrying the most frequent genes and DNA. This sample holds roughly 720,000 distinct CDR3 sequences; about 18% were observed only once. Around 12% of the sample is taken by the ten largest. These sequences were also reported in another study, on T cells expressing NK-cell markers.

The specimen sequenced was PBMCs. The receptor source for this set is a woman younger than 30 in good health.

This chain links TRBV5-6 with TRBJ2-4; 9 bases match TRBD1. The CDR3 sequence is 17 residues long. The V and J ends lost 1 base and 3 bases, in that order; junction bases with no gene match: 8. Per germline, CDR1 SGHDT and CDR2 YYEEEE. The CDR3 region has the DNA TGTGCCAGCAGCTTGTCGTGGGACAGGGTAGACAAAAACATTCAGTACTTC. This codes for CASSLSWDRVDKNIQYF.

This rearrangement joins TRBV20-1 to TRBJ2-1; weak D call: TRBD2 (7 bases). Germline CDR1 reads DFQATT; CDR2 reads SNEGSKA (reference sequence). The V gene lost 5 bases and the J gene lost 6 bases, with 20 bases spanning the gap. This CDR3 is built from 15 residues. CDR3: CSAPNAGALSNEQFF. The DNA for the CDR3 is TGCAGTGCTCCCAACGCGGGGGCGCTTTCCAATGAGCAGTTCTTC.

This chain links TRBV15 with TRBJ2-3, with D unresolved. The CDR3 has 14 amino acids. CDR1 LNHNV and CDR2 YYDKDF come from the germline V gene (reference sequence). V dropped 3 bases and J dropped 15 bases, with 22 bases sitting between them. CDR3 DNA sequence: TGTGCCACCAGCAGCAACCGGATGCCTGCTGGGAAATATTTT. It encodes CATSSNRMPAGKYF.

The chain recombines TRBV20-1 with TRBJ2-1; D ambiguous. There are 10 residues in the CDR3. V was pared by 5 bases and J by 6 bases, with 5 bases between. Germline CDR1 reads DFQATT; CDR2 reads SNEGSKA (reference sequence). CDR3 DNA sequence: TGCAGTGCTCTCTTCAATGAGCAGTTCTTC. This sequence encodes CSALFNEQFF.

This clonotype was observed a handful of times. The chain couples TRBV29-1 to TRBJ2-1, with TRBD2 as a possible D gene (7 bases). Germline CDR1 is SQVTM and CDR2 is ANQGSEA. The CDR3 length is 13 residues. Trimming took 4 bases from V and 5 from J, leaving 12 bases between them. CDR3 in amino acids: CSVVRGAHNEQFF. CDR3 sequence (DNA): TGCAGCGTTGTACGGGGGGCCCACAATGAGCAGTTCTTC.

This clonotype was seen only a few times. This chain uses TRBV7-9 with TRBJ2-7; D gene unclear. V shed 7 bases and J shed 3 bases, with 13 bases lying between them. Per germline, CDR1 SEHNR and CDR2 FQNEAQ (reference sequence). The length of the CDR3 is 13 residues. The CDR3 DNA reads TGTGCCAGCACCCGGACCGGCGGCTACGAGCAGTACTTC. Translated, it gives CASTRTGGYEQYF. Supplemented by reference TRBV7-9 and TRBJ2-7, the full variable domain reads DTGVSQNPRHKITKRGQNVTFRCDPISEHNRLYWYRQTLGQGPEFLTYFQNEAQLEKSRLLSDRFSAERPKGSFSTLEIQRTEQGDSAMYLCASTRTGGYEQYFGPGTRLTVT.

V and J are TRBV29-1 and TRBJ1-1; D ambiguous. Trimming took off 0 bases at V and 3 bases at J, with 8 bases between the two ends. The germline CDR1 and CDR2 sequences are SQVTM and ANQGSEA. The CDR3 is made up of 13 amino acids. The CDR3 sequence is CSVEEGFHTEAFF. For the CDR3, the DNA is TGCAGCGTTGAAGAGGGATTCCACACTGAAGCTTTCTTT.

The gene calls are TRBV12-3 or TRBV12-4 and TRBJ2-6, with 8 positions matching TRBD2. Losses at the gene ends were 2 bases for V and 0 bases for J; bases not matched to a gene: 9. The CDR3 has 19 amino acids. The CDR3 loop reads CASSLSQGGRISGANVLTF. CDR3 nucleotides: TGTGCCAGCAGTTTAAGTCAGGGCGGGAGGATCTCTGGGGCCAACGTCCTGACTTTC.